Listed below are T cell receptor beta chains from one sample, sequenced in a study of blood T cell repertoires in COVID-19. Libraries were prepared by immunoSEQ multiplex PCR; TCRdb keeps only in-frame clonotypes and omits some of them. The sample carries 100,000 to 150,000 clones, roughly 80% recorded once. Sequenced: peripheral blood. The receptors stem from a man aged 55 to 70 with acute or convalescent COVID-19. Both conserved end residues are part of each CDR3. Fields, in order: CDR3 protein, CDR3 DNA, V gene, J gene, D gene, clone size. The D gene is left open where the match is weak. Rows may omit the clone size; those that give it use once, few, many or a size class.

CDR3 protein: CASSQNIGTRGNEQFF
CDR3 DNA: TGTGCCAGCAGCCAGAACATCGGGACAAGGGGCAATGAGCAGTTCTTC
V gene: TRBV14
J gene: TRBJ2-1
D gene: .
clone size: .

CDR3 protein: CASSYGQGYYGYTF
CDR3 DNA: TGTGCCAGCAGTTACGGGCAGGGGTACTATGGCTACACCTTC
V gene: TRBV6-5
J gene: TRBJ1-2
D gene: .
clone size: .

CDR3 protein: CASSRTVNTEAFF
CDR3 DNA: TGTGCCAGCTCAAGGACAGTGAACACTGAAGCTTTCTTT
V gene: TRBV18
J gene: TRBJ1-1
D gene: .
clone size: few

CDR3 protein: CAISEDRSGGYTF
CDR3 DNA: TGTGCCATCAGCGAGGACAGATCCGGTGGCTACACCTTC
V gene: TRBV10-3
J gene: TRBJ1-2
D gene: .
clone size: few

CDR3 protein: CASSPVSGANVLTF
CDR3 DNA: TGTGCCAGCAGTCCAGTCTCTGGGGCCAACGTCCTGACTTTC
V gene: TRBV6-4
J gene: TRBJ2-6
D gene: .
clone size: .

CDR3 protein: CASSLIGGNRAEAFF
CDR3 DNA: TGTGCCAGCAGCTTAATAGGGGGCAATAGAGCTGAAGCTTTCTTT
V gene: TRBV7-3
J gene: TRBJ1-1
D gene: TRBD1
clone size: .

CDR3 protein: CAISGTGNQPQHF
CDR3 DNA: TGTGCCATCAGTGGGACAGGGAATCAGCCCCAGCATTTT
V gene: TRBV10-3
J gene: TRBJ1-5
D gene: TRBD1
clone size: .

CDR3 protein: CASSQAKGPPGLVSYEQFF
CDR3 DNA: TGTGCCAGCAGCCAAGCGAAGGGGCCCCCGGGACTAGTATCATATGAGCAGTTCTTC
V gene: TRBV4-2
J gene: TRBJ2-1
D gene: TRBD2
clone size: .

CDR3 protein: CASSQEGGGTRSPLHF
CDR3 DNA: TGCGCCAGCAGCCAAGAGGGAGGGGGGACTCGGTCACCCCTCCACTTT
V gene: TRBV4-1
J gene: TRBJ1-6
D gene: .
clone size: few

CDR3 protein: CATSRDSSGGRTDTQYF
CDR3 DNA: TGTGCCACCAGCAGAGATAGTAGCGGGGGGCGCACAGATACGCAGTATTTT
V gene: TRBV15
J gene: TRBJ2-3
D gene: TRBD2
clone size: .

CDR3 protein: CASSKALRGGGTDTQYF
CDR3 DNA: TGTGCCAGCAGCAAAGCGCTACGCGGGGGGGGCACAGATACGCAGTATTTT
V gene: TRBV21-1
J gene: TRBJ2-3
D gene: .
clone size: .

CDR3 protein: CASSQTSGSYEQYF
CDR3 DNA: TGCGCCAGCAGCCAGACTAGCGGGAGCTACGAGCAGTACTTC
V gene: TRBV5-1
J gene: TRBJ2-7
D gene: TRBD2
clone size: once

CDR3 protein: CASSLKGGETQYF
CDR3 DNA: TGTGCCAGCAGTTTAAAGGGGGGGGAGACCCAGTACTTC
V gene: TRBV12-3/TRBV12-4
J gene: TRBJ2-5
D gene: .
clone size: few

CDR3 protein: CASTQGRAETQYF
CDR3 DNA: TGTGCCAGCACGCAGGGGCGGGCAGAGACCCAGTACTTC
V gene: TRBV6-5
J gene: TRBJ2-5
D gene: .
clone size: once